This T cell receptor (beta chain) was identified in a study of blood T cell repertoires in COVID-19. The study drew participants aged about 18 to 90 years from fewer than 30 US areas. Recovery among Cohort 3 donors was established by two negative PCRs, clearance, or symptom resolution. TCRdb keeps only in-frame clones here, not all; method: immunoSEQ multiplex PCR. There are a few hundred thousand clones in the sample; over 75% occur only once, and 2.5% to 3.5% lies in the top ten. V lost 0 bases to trimming and J lost 4 bases; unmatched junction nucleotides: 3. Germline V CDR1 and CDR2: SGHDT, YYEEEE. The CDR3 is 15 amino acids.

The TCR originated in a woman in her 30s who had recovered from COVID-19. The sample comprised PBMCs or T cells enriched from blood (not recorded which). The chain has TRBV5-6 and TRBJ2-1; 8 bases match TRBD2. The CDR3 region has the DNA TGTGCCAGCAGCTTGGCGGGAGGGGAGTACAATGAGCAGTTCTTC. Amino acids: CASSLAGGEYNEQFF.